The 13 T cell receptor beta chains below were found in one sample sequenced in a study of vaccination and CD4 T cells after COVID-19. Their antigens are not known. This sample's treatment: approximately nine-day PBMC culture with coronavirus spike peptide pools or control peptides (ViraFEST assay). Sequencing of DNA taken from cultured CD4+ T cells relied on the Oncomine TCR Beta short-read assay. TCRdb processed the PCR reads anew with MiXCR; each CDR3 protein has one entry. The table includes more than 2,500 distinct CDR3 sequences, 30% detected once. Material: CD4+ T cells from blood, cultured in vitro, obtained after SARS-CoV-2 vaccination. These receptors were taken from a human donor who had recovered from COVID-19.

V gene TRBV20-1 combines with J gene TRBJ1-2; 7 bases line up with TRBD1. In germline, CDR1 is DFQATT, CDR2 SNEGSKA (reference sequence). After removal of 5 bases from V and 0 bases from J, the junction contained 3 bases not matched to a gene. There are 13 residues in the CDR3. CDR3 coding DNA: TGCAGTGCTGGGGGGACAGCTAACTATGGCTACACCTTC. Translating gives CSAGGTANYGYTF.

The chain uses TRBV7-2 and TRBJ1-6, with TRBD1 as a possible D gene (6 bases). Deletions cut 3 bases from V and 2 bases from J, with 14 bases between. Looked up from germline, CDR1 is SGHTA and CDR2 is FQGNSA. The CDR3 sequence is 17 residues long. CDR3 loop: CASSFRTNRAYNSPLHF. CDR3 in DNA: TGTGCCAGCAGCTTTAGGACCAACAGGGCCTATAATTCACCCCTCCACTTT.

Here the CDR3 DNA reads TGTGCCACCAGGAGCGGGAATCAAGAGACCCAGTACTTC. Encoded protein: CATRSGNQETQYF. The chain is built from TRBV6-2 or TRBV6-3 and TRBJ2-5, with 7 bases fitting TRBD2. The V gene end was trimmed by 10 bases and the J gene end by 2 bases; junction bases not matched to a gene: 7. Per germline, CDR1 MNHEY and CDR2 SVGEGT. The CDR3 totals 13 residues.

This clonotype was recorded a few times. This chain links TRBV6-1 with TRBJ1-2, with no clear D. This CDR3 is built from 13 residues. Germline lookup yields CDR1 MNHNS and CDR2 SASEGT. Trimming pared 9 bases from V and 8 bases from J, leaving 19 bases between. CDR3 sequence: CARFDSNFGGYTF. The CDR3 coding sequence is TGTGCCAGATTTGACTCGAACTTTGGAGGCTACACCTTC.

This clonotype is classed as large. The chain is built from TRBV20-1 and TRBJ2-7, with 8 positions matching TRBD2. The junction had 16 bases not matched to a gene; V was cut back by 5 bases and J by 4 bases. Germline V gene lookup returns CDR1 DFQATT and CDR2 SNEGSKA (reference sequence). The CDR3 runs to 16 residues. CDR3 nucleotide sequence: TGCAGTGCTTCGTCCCGGGGGGTAGCGGGGTTATACGAGCAGTACTTC. It encodes CSASSRGVAGLYEQYF.

The gene calls are TRBV10-3 and TRBJ1-1, with D possibly TRBD1 on 5 matching bases. The CDR3 is 13 residues long. Trimming removed 6 bases from V and 1 base from J, with 9 bases in between. Germline loops: CDR1 ENHRY, CDR2 SYGVKD. CDR3 residues: CAIRLQGNTEAFF. CDR3 nucleotide sequence: TGTGCCATCAGACTTCAGGGGAACACTGAAGCTTTCTTT.

V and J are TRBV5-4 and TRBJ2-7; 7 bases are a match to TRBD2. V shed 4 bases and J 1 base; nucleotides not matched to a gene: 8. The CDR3 has 15 residues. The V gene's germline CDR1 is SGHNT and CDR2 YYREEE (reference sequence). CDR3 sequence reads: CASSQGLDRSYEQYF. The CDR3 bases are TGTGCCAGCAGCCAAGGACTAGATAGGTCCTACGAGCAGTACTTC.

Worth noting for this clonotype: At one of its ends the junction is not consistent with the germline gene, which may arise from a read error. J is TRBJ2-3 and V is TRBV7-9, with D perhaps being TRBD1 or TRBD2 (6 bases each). The CDR3 sequence is 16 residues long. CDR1 SEHNR and CDR2 FQNEAQ come from the germline V gene (reference sequence). The chain's CDR3 is CVSSHRIRRGTDTQYF. CDR3 DNA sequence: TGTGTCAGCAGCCACCGCATCAGGAGGGGGACAGATACGCAGTATTTT.

With respect to this clonotype: This sequence may be a read error, since a much larger clone differs from it by one base. The V call is TRBV20-1, the J call TRBJ2-7, with 8 nucleotides matching TRBD2. V lost 8 bases and J lost 5; bases outside the gene matches: 17. The CDR3 runs 15 residues. Per the germline V gene, CDR1 is DFQATT and CDR2 is SNEGSKA (reference sequence). CDR3 residues: CSTGGWGGGSNEQYF. CDR3 nucleotide sequence: TGCAGTACTGGTGGTTGGGGCGGGGGGTCCAACGAGCAGTACTTC.

This chain joins TRBV20-1 and TRBJ1-1; no clear D. This CDR3 comprises 13 residues. Trimming left V 0 bases short and J 4 bases short, with 9 bases between. The germline CDR1 and CDR2 sequences are DFQATT and SNEGSKA (reference sequence). The CDR3 is CSARDSYSTEAFF. The CDR3 bases are TGCAGTGCTAGAGATTCTTACAGCACTGAAGCTTTCTTT.

J is TRBJ2-5 and V is TRBV20-1, with D tentatively TRBD1 (6 bases). Germline V CDR1 and CDR2: DFQATT, SNEGSKA (reference sequence). Trimming left V 0 bases short and J 5 bases short, with 16 bases between. The length of the CDR3 is 15 residues. The CDR3 bases are TGCAGTGCTAGAGATGGGGGCAGACTCCCGGAGACCCAGTACTTC. Translated: CSARDGGRLPETQYF.

By sample share, this clonotype is medium-sized (0.01 to 0.1%). The chain carries TRBV18 and TRBJ1-1; D is unclear. V lost 3 bases and J lost 0, with 8 bases in between. The germline V gene has CDR1 KGHSH and CDR2 LQKENI. The CDR3 contains 14 residues. CDR3 in amino acids: CASSPAGLNTEAFF. The DNA for the CDR3 is TGTGCCAGCTCACCGGCAGGCTTGAACACTGAAGCTTTCTTT.

This clonotype is medium-sized (0.01 to 0.1%). The chain couples TRBV4-1 to TRBJ2-1; TRBD1 might be the D (5 bases). CDR1 MGHRA and CDR2 YSYEKL come from the germline V gene. V was clipped by 1 base and J by 0 bases, with 10 bases between them. The CDR3 covers 16 residues. CDR3: CASSQGSGPSYNEQFF. Written as DNA, the CDR3 is TGCGCCAGCAGCCAAGGGTCAGGGCCCTCCTACAATGAGCAGTTCTTC.